This TCR beta chain was recovered during a study of shared clonotypes between healthy human individuals. On the study more broadly: Researchers drew samples from a couple of women and a few men aged 18 to 49. Study conclusions and caveats: Clonotype sharing across donors was expected to vary with sequencing depth.

Trimming took 2 bases from V and 4 from J; bases not matched to a gene: 8. The length of the CDR3 is 16 residues. Germline V gene data show CDR1 as MNHEY and CDR2 as SMNVEV (reference sequence). Comment on this clone: Antigen specificity is unknown.

Sorted-subset replicate PCRs used 150 to 200 ng of genomic DNA. This amount corresponded to approximately 30,000 T cell genomes. Sequencing used immunoSEQ multiplex PCR; TCRdb keeps in-frame clones, though not all of them. The sample consists of 950,000 to 1,300,000 clones, around 76% of them appearing once. Source material: memory CD4+ T cells sorted from blood. The sample's subset: CD45RA-negative fraction. This chain connects TRBV27 to TRBJ2-3; 8 bases map to TRBD2. The sequence derives from a man younger than 30 in good health. Here the CDR3 reads CASSLGRGERADTQYF. The CDR3 nucleotides are TGTGCCAGCAGTTTAGGGCGGGGGGAGCGGGCAGATACGCAGTATTTT.